Below are 27 T cell receptor beta chains sequenced from a single sample in a study of blood T cell repertoires in COVID-19. Clones were sequenced by immunoSEQ multiplex PCR, and TCRdb holds only the in-frame ones, with some missing. The sample yields hundreds of thousands of clones, more than 70% seen once. The material sequenced was peripheral blood. Receptor source: a woman aged 45-65 years with COVID-19, enrolled during active disease.

The chain employs TRBV5-6 and TRBJ2-2; 13 positions agree with TRBD2. The germline V gene encodes CDR1 SGHDT and CDR2 YYEEEE. The CDR3 extends over 17 amino acids. V dropped 4 bases and J dropped 3; count of bases not matched to a gene: 6. The CDR3 sequence: CASSPGLAGADTGELFF. For the CDR3, the DNA is TGTGCCAGCAGCCCCGGACTAGCGGGGGCAGACACCGGGGAGCTGTTTTTT.

This rearrangement joins TRBV19 to TRBJ2-3, with 9 bases aligning to TRBD1. This CDR3 contains 15 residues. Germline loops: CDR1 LNHDA, CDR2 SQIVND (reference sequence). With V trimmed by 1 base and J by 6 bases, 5 bases remained unmatched. The DNA of the CDR3 is TGTGCCAGTAGTATAGCACAGGGGGCCCAGGATACGCAGTATTTT. This codes for CASSIAQGAQDTQYF.

This chain links TRBV2 with TRBJ1-6; D might be TRBD1 (5 bases). With 8 bases removed from V and 7 bases from J, the gap between germline ends came to 6 bases. Germline V CDR1 and CDR2: SNHLY, FYNNEI. The CDR3 consists of 11 residues. CDR3 coding DNA: TGTGCCAGCCACAGGAATTCACCCCTCCACTTT. Amino acids: CASHRNSPLHF. The variable domain in full, with the rest retrieved from reference TRBV2 and TRBJ1-6, is EPEVTQTPSHQVTQMGQEVILRCVPISNHLYFYWYRQILGQKVEFLVSFYNNEISEKSEIFDDQFSVERPDGSNFTLKIRSTKLEDSAMYFCASHRNSPLHFGNGTRLTVT.

This chain joins TRBV5-4 and TRBJ2-1; 12 bases fit TRBD2. V lost 0 bases to trimming and J lost 7 bases; unmatched junction nucleotides: 5. There are 16 residues in the CDR3. CDR1 is SGHNT, CDR2 YYREEE, per germline (reference sequence). CDR3 protein: CASSLGLAGDMNEQFF. CDR3 bases: TGTGCCAGCAGCTTGGGACTAGCGGGGGATATGAATGAGCAGTTCTTC.

The chain recombines TRBV10-1 with TRBJ2-2, with 10 positions matching TRBD1. With 5 bases clipped from V and 3 bases from J, the junction kept 3 bases outside the gene matches. Germline V CDR1 and CDR2: WNHNN, SYGVQD (reference sequence). The CDR3 covers 15 residues. The CDR3 here is CASSSGTGDTGELFF. The CDR3 nucleotides are TGCGCCAGCAGTTCCGGGACAGGGGACACCGGGGAGCTGTTTTTT.

The V call is TRBV3-1 (or the pseudogene TRBV3-2), the J call TRBJ2-3, with D maybe TRBD1 (5 bases). V was trimmed by 4 bases and J by 0 bases, leaving 14 bases between them. There are 16 residues in the CDR3. Germline V gene sequence: CDR1 LGHDT, CDR2 YNNKEL (reference sequence). The DNA for the CDR3 is TGTGCCAGCAGCCCCCTTGGGGCGGTTAGCACAGATACGCAGTATTTT. Translating gives CASSPLGAVSTDTQYF.

V gene TRBV6-5 combines with J gene TRBJ1-5, with TRBD1 as a possible D gene (5 bases). V lost 6 bases and J 5 bases, leaving 17 bases between the germline ends. The germline CDR1 and CDR2 sequences are MNHEY and SVGAGI. The CDR3 consists of 15 residues. CDR3 DNA sequence: TGTGCCAGCAGCCCGGGACTAGGGATCGATCAGCCCCAGCATTTT. Encoded protein: CASSPGLGIDQPQHF.

The V gene is TRBV6-5, the J gene TRBJ1-1; D uncertain. Germline-derived CDR1 and CDR2 are MNHEY and SVGAGI. The CDR3 is 13 amino acids. Trimming removed 6 bases from V and 3 bases from J, with 11 bases in between. This CDR3 is CASSRGYYTEAFF. DNA of the CDR3: TGTGCCAGCAGCCGGGGTTATTACACTGAAGCTTTCTTT.

To note about this clone: Within the sample, other DNA sequences also encode this same CDR3. The chain employs TRBV6-5 and TRBJ2-5; D may be TRBD1 (5 bases). The CDR3 extends over 13 amino acids. V lost 5 bases to trimming and J lost 2 bases, with 9 bases between them. Germline CDR1 reads MNHEY; CDR2 reads SVGAGI. The CDR3 reads CASSPGIQETQYF. For the CDR3, the DNA is TGTGCCAGCAGTCCAGGGATTCAAGAGACCCAGTACTTC.

V usage is TRBV19 and J usage is TRBJ1-5; D call uncertain. The V and J ends lost 1 base and 7 bases respectively, with 8 bases between them. This CDR3 is built from 13 residues. CDR1 and CDR2 from the germline V gene are LNHDA and SQIVND (reference sequence). The CDR3 coding sequence is TGTGCCAGTAGTATAGGGAGGGAACAGCCCCAGCATTTT. Translation: CASSIGREQPQHF.

The V and J genes are TRBV11-3 and TRBJ2-3; 7 positions match TRBD2. The CDR3 is made up of 16 amino acids. J gave up 4 bases and V 5 bases, and 12 bases lay outside the gene matches. Per the germline V gene, CDR1 is SGHNT and CDR2 is YENEEA. The CDR3 sequence: CASSPGVAGWADTQYF. The CDR3 DNA reads TGTGCCAGCAGCCCCGGGGTAGCGGGCTGGGCAGATACGCAGTATTTT. Filled out from reference TRBV11-3 and TRBJ2-3, the complete variable domain reads EAGVVQSPRYKIIEKKQPVAFWCNPISGHNTLYWYLQNLGQGPELLIRYENEEAVDDSQLPKDRFSAERLKGVDSTLKIQPAELGDSAVYLCASSPGVAGWADTQYFGPGTRLTVL.

This clone came up once. The CDR3 protein is CASSQGSGTYSYEQYF. Here the CDR3 DNA reads TGTGCCAGCAGCCAAGGGTCGGGAACTTACTCCTACGAGCAGTACTTC. V and J are TRBV3-1 (or the pseudogene TRBV3-2) and TRBJ2-7; TRBD2 might be the D (5 bases). V was clipped by 1 base and J by 0 bases, with 13 bases between them. Germline V lookup: CDR1 LGHDT, CDR2 YNNKEL (reference sequence). This CDR3 has 16 amino acids.

The chain combines TRBV24-1 with TRBJ1-2; TRBD1 matches at 12 bases. After removal of 11 bases from V and 5 bases from J, the junction contained 11 bases not matched to a gene. This CDR3 has 15 amino acids. Germline values: CDR1 KGHDR, CDR2 SFDVKD. In nucleotides, the CDR3 is TGTGCCAGCCGGGACAGGGGGCTCCCAGGGTATGGCTACACCTTC. Encoded protein: CASRDRGLPGYGYTF.

The V gene is TRBV5-6, the J gene TRBJ2-7, with D perhaps TRBD1 (5 bases). Trimming stripped 4 bases from V and 2 bases from J, with 16 bases between. Germline assignment: CDR1 SGHDT and CDR2 YYEEEE. This CDR3 is built from 15 residues. The CDR3 here is CASSPWVRGPYEQYF. For the CDR3, the DNA is TGTGCCAGCAGCCCCTGGGTTAGGGGTCCCTACGAGCAGTACTTC.

The chain uses TRBV19 and TRBJ2-1, with D perhaps matching TRBD1 (6 bases). CDR1 is LNHDA, CDR2 SQIVND, per germline (reference sequence). The CDR3 is made up of 17 amino acids. V was cut by 3 bases and J by 0 bases, with 15 bases left in between. The CDR3 nucleotides read TGTGCCAGTAGTATCAGGGGCTCCCGGGGCTCCTACAATGAGCAGTTCTTC. Translation: CASSIRGSRGSYNEQFF.

The chain employs TRBV5-6 and TRBJ2-7, with TRBD2 identical over 7 bases. V lost 4 bases, J lost 5 bases, and 15 bases stayed unmatched. Germline values: CDR1 SGHDT, CDR2 YYEEEE. This CDR3 comprises 16 residues. CDR3 amino acids: CASSPGGGPPQDEQYF. The CDR3 nucleotides read TGTGCCAGCAGCCCAGGCGGGGGACCTCCCCAGGACGAGCAGTACTTC.

DNA of the CDR3: TGTGCCAGCAGCCTTCCGACAGGGGAGCCCTACGAGCAGTACTTC. It yields the protein CASSLPTGEPYEQYF. This chain connects TRBV7-3 to TRBJ2-7, with 8 bases aligning to TRBD1. Germline V CDR1 and CDR2: SGHTA, FQGTGA. CDR3 size: 15 residues. V was pared by 5 bases and J by 2 bases, with 8 bases of the junction left unmatched.

V usage is TRBV30 and J usage is TRBJ2-5; the match to TRBD2 covers 10 bases. The CDR3 sequence is 15 residues long. The trim removed 3 bases at V and 5 bases at J, leaving 9 bases unmatched. Germline values: CDR1 GTSNPN, CDR2 SVGIG (reference sequence). The CDR3 DNA is TGTGCCTGGAGCCAAAGCGGGGGGGCCCGGGAGACCCAGTACTTC. This translates into CAWSQSGGARETQYF.

This rearrangement joins TRBV5-6 to TRBJ1-2; TRBD1 might be the D (6 bases). Trimming shortened V by 2 bases and J by 8 bases, and 16 bases separated the two germline ends. Germline lookup yields CDR1 SGHDT and CDR2 YYEEEE. The CDR3 is 14 residues long. The CDR3 protein is CASSLTGRRGGYTF. The CDR3 DNA is TGTGCCAGCAGCTTAACAGGGCGAAGAGGGGGCTACACCTTC. Full variable domain (rest looked up from reference TRBV5-6 and TRBJ1-2): DAGVTQSPTHLIKTRGQQVTLRCSPKSGHDTVSWYQQALGQGPQFIFQYYEEEERQRGNFPDRFSGHQFPNYSSELNVNALLLGDSALYLCASSLTGRRGGYTFGSGTRLTVV.

The chain uses TRBV6-1 and TRBJ1-1, with D possibly being TRBD1 (5 bases). The CDR3 spans 15 residues. Germline values: CDR1 MNHNS, CDR2 SASEGT. Trimming took 2 bases from V and 8 from J, leaving 18 bases between them. The CDR3 bases are TGTGCCAGCAGTGAACAGGGAGGCCCACGGGTGGAAGCTTTCTTT. Protein sequence: CASSEQGGPRVEAFF.

V usage is TRBV27 and J usage is TRBJ1-3, with 12 nucleotides matching TRBD1. CDR3 length equals 15 residues. J was trimmed by 5 bases and V by 6 bases; bases with no gene match: 5. In germline, CDR1 is MNHEY, CDR2 SMNVEV (reference sequence). In DNA, the CDR3 is TGTGCCAGCAGAGGGACAGGGGGCGGTCGAAACACCATATATTTT. Residues: CASRGTGGGRNTIYF.

This chain joins TRBV7-2 and TRBJ1-2; D is undetermined. Germline V gives CDR1 SGHTA, CDR2 FQGNSA. CDR3 length: 14 residues. Trimming took off 1 base at V and 6 bases at J, with 12 bases between the two ends. The CDR3 bases are TGTGCCAGCAGCTTAGATCGAGGGTTGAATGGCTACACCTTC. Its protein is CASSLDRGLNGYTF.

The V and J genes are TRBV4-1 and TRBJ2-6, with 9 bases lining up with TRBD1. CDR3 length equals 18 residues. Germline V CDR1 and CDR2: MGHRA, YSYEKL. Trimming cost V 0 bases and J 3 bases; bases outside gene matches: 6. CDR3 amino acids: CASSQEGTGNGGANVLTF. The CDR3 DNA reads TGCGCCAGCAGCCAAGAAGGGACAGGGAATGGTGGGGCCAACGTCCTGACTTTC.

The V and J genes are TRBV7-2 and TRBJ1-5; possible D gene TRBD1, 5 bases. Germline V gene sequence: CDR1 SGHTA, CDR2 FQGNSA. Trimming removed 1 base from V and 4 bases from J, with 11 bases in between. The CDR3 length is 15 residues. The CDR3 reads CASSLVLGGNQPQHF. In DNA form, the CDR3 reads TGTGCCAGCAGCTTAGTTCTGGGGGGTAATCAGCCCCAGCATTTT.

This clone was picked up a small number of times. V and J are TRBV10-3 and TRBJ1-2; 7 nucleotides line up with TRBD1. The length of the CDR3 is 14 residues. Germline V gene data show CDR1 as ENHRY and CDR2 as SYGVKD. The V segment lost 3 bases and the J segment 6 bases; nucleotides outside the gene matches: 7. The CDR3 DNA reads as TGTGCCATCAGTGACCTAGACAGGGACAATGGCTACACCTTC. Amino acids: CAISDLDRDNGYTF.

The CDR3 protein is CASSFRLNTEAFF. DNA for the CDR3: TGTGCCAGCAGCTTTCGTCTGAACACTGAAGCTTTCTTT. The chain employs TRBV5-4 and TRBJ1-1; D gene ambiguous. Germline assignment: CDR1 SGHNT and CDR2 YYREEE (reference sequence). V lost 2 bases to trimming and J lost 0 bases, with 5 bases between them. This CDR3 is 13 amino acids long.

The CDR3 DNA sequence: TGTGCCAGCAGTTTAGCATCGGGGAACACCATATATTTT. Translation: CASSLASGNTIYF. The chain combines TRBV12-3 or TRBV12-4 with TRBJ1-3; D is uncertain. This CDR3 has 13 residues. Trimming took off 0 bases at V and 7 bases at J, with 7 bases between the two ends.